These 32 T cell receptor beta chains were sequenced from one sample in a study of blood T cell repertoires in COVID-19. Profiling relied on immunoSEQ multiplex PCR, and the TCRdb table lists in-frame clones only, not all of them. The table includes 120,000 to 150,000 clones, 84% detected once. Specimen: PBMCs or T cells enriched from blood (not recorded which). The source of these receptors is a woman between 45 and 60 years old who had been exposed to COVID-19.

This sequence joins TRBV5-4 and TRBJ2-7; tentatively, D is TRBD1 (7 bases). The germline V gene encodes CDR1 SGHNT and CDR2 YYREEE (reference sequence). Between the trimmed V and J ends, which lost 2 bases and 5 bases, there was a span of 17 bases. There are 15 residues in the CDR3. The DNA of the CDR3 is TGTGCCAGCAGCTTTGGTTCCCAGGGGGGACACGAGCAGTACTTC. Protein: CASSFGSQGGHEQYF. Full variable domain (missing parts from reference TRBV5-4 and TRBJ2-7): ETGVTQSPTHLIKTRGQQVTLRCSSQSGHNTVSWYQQALGQGPQFIFQYYREEENGRGNFPPRFSGLQFPNYSSELNVNALELDDSALYLCASSFGSQGGHEQYFGPGTRLTVT.

This rearrangement joins TRBV7-3 to TRBJ2-7, with D perhaps TRBD2 (6 bases). Germline loops: CDR1 SGHTA, CDR2 FQGTGA. V was trimmed by 3 bases and J by 6 bases, leaving 9 bases between them. The CDR3 runs to 12 residues. The CDR3: CASSFLGGEQYF. CDR3 coding DNA: TGTGCCAGCAGCTTTTTGGGAGGCGAGCAGTACTTC.

This chain connects TRBV10-3 to TRBJ1-4; no firm D call. Trimming stripped 1 base from V and 5 bases from J, with 17 bases between. The CDR3 contains 17 residues. Germline V gives CDR1 ENHRY, CDR2 SYGVKD. For the CDR3, the DNA is TGTGCCATCAGTGAGTGGCCGTCGCAACAGCAAAATGAAAAACTGTTTTTT. Its translation: CAISEWPSQQQNEKLFF.

The chain recombines TRBV7-2 with TRBJ2-1; TRBD1 matches 7 bases. Trimming removed 6 bases from V and 5 bases from J; junction bases left unmatched: 16. The CDR3 has 17 amino acids. The germline V gene has CDR1 SGHTA and CDR2 FQGNSA. The chain's CDR3 is CASRFPRDWTGNNEQFF. CDR3 in DNA: TGTGCCAGCAGATTTCCACGCGATTGGACAGGAAACAATGAGCAGTTCTTC.

The chain couples TRBV19 to TRBJ1-1; possible D gene TRBD1, 5 bases. With 6 bases removed from V and 5 bases from J, the gap between germline ends came to 19 bases. CDR1 and CDR2 (germline): LNHDA, SQIVND (reference sequence). The CDR3 length is 15 residues. This CDR3 is CASRLSGQGRTEAFF. In DNA, the CDR3 is TGTGCCAGTAGGCTTTCGGGGCAAGGGAGGACTGAAGCTTTCTTT.

The chain links TRBV28 to TRBJ1-2, with TRBD1 matching 8 bases. Germline V gene sequence: CDR1 MDHEN, CDR2 SYDVKM. The CDR3 is 15 amino acids. The junction had 12 bases not matched to a gene; V was cut back by 4 bases and J by 8 bases. The CDR3 DNA is TGTGCCAGCAGTTCAACCTTCAGGGGGCGTAGAGGCTACACCTTC. Translated, it gives CASSSTFRGRRGYTF.

The CDR3 spells CASSSQGYSLEAFF. DNA for the CDR3: TGTGCCAGTAGTTCGCAGGGGTATTCACTTGAAGCTTTCTTT. This chain joins TRBV19 and TRBJ1-1; D may be TRBD1 (6 bases). CDR3 length equals 14 residues. V shed 5 bases and J shed 7 bases, with 17 bases lying between them. The germline CDR1 and CDR2 sequences are LNHDA and SQIVND (reference sequence).

The chain employs TRBV7-9 and TRBJ2-3; TRBD1 might be the D (5 bases). Trimming shortened V by 5 bases and J by 2 bases, and 8 bases separated the two germline ends. There are 13 residues in the CDR3. Germline values: CDR1 SEHNR, CDR2 FQNEAQ (reference sequence). The CDR3 region is CASSRGITDTQYF. The CDR3 bases are TGTGCCAGCAGCAGGGGTATCACAGATACGCAGTATTTT.

The gene calls are TRBV7-9 and TRBJ2-3; the D gene is possibly TRBD2 (6 bases). The germline V gene encodes CDR1 SEHNR and CDR2 FQNEAQ (reference sequence). This CDR3 has 17 residues. Trimming stripped 0 bases from V and 2 bases from J, with 15 bases between. The chain's CDR3 is CASSLAIAVGATDTQYF. In nucleotides, the CDR3 is TGTGCCAGCAGCTTAGCTATAGCGGTCGGTGCCACAGATACGCAGTATTTT.

J is TRBJ2-1 and V is TRBV19, with 12 bases fitting TRBD2. Per the germline V gene, CDR1 is LNHDA and CDR2 is SQIVND (reference sequence). With 4 bases clipped from V and 9 bases from J, the junction kept 10 bases outside the gene matches. The CDR3 spans 16 residues. CDR3 nucleotides: TGTGCCAGTAGTAGTTTGCCGACTAGCGGGAGAGGTGAGCAGTTCTTC. Its translation is CASSSLPTSGRGEQFF.

The chain has TRBV9 and TRBJ2-2, with D possibly TRBD2 on 6 matching bases. This CDR3 has 17 amino acids. V was trimmed by 1 base and J by 0 bases, leaving 13 bases between them. CDR1 SGDLS and CDR2 YYNGEE come from the germline V gene. Written as DNA, the CDR3 is TGTGCCAGCAGCGTACCCCCGGAGGGGACGAACACCGGGGAGCTGTTTTTT. Translating gives CASSVPPEGTNTGELFF.

The chain couples TRBV6-5 to TRBJ1-2; 8 bases align to TRBD1. Looked up from germline, CDR1 is MNHEY and CDR2 is SVGAGI. The V segment lost 6 bases and the J segment 1 base; nucleotides outside the gene matches: 4. The CDR3 has 14 amino acids. DNA of the CDR3: TGTGCCAGCAGCCCAGGGGGCAGTAACTATGGCTACACCTTC. Its translation is CASSPGGSNYGYTF.

This clone was seen once. The rearrangement links TRBV6-6 to TRBJ2-1; 7 nucleotides match TRBD2. Germline V lookup: CDR1 MNHNY, CDR2 SVGAGI (reference sequence). The CDR3 is made up of 15 amino acids. Trimming took 6 bases from V and 9 from J; bases not matched to a gene: 14. CDR3 region: CASSSLAHAGVEQFF. The CDR3, as DNA: TGTGCCAGCAGCTCACTAGCCCACGCGGGAGTTGAGCAGTTCTTC.

This chain uses TRBV12-3 or TRBV12-4 with TRBJ1-2; D is unresolved. Trimming took 4 bases from V and 14 from J, leaving 14 bases between them. The CDR3 is 11 residues long. CDR3 nucleotides: TGTGCCAGCAGTTGGAGGGTCGGGGTAACCTTC. This codes for CASSWRVGVTF.

The rearrangement links TRBV7-2 to TRBJ2-1; 8 positions match TRBD1. The CDR3 has 18 amino acids. Germline V gene sequence: CDR1 SGHTA, CDR2 FQGNSA. Germline trimming cut 1 base from V and 0 bases from J; bases unmatched to any gene: 8. CDR3 sequence (DNA): TGTGCCAGCAGCTTAGTGTGGACAGGGCTCAGCTCCTACAATGAGCAGTTCTTC. It translates to CASSLVWTGLSSYNEQFF.

The gene calls are TRBV30 and TRBJ2-7; D remains unclear. Per germline, CDR1 GTSNPN and CDR2 SVGIG (reference sequence). V was trimmed by 2 bases and J by 1 base, leaving 9 bases between them. The CDR3 is 13 amino acids. The CDR3 DNA reads TGTGCCTGGAGTTTGGGCGCATCCTACGAGCAGTACTTC. Its protein product is CAWSLGASYEQYF.

The chain is built from TRBV19 and TRBJ2-5, with D possibly matching TRBD2 (6 bases). The V end was cut by 7 bases, the J end by 7 bases, with 37 bases between. Germline CDR1 is LNHDA and CDR2 is SQIVND (reference sequence). The CDR3 sequence is 20 residues long. The DNA for the CDR3 is TGTGCCAGTACCCCACGACGAGCGTATGGGGAACGAGGGGAGGTCGTGACCCAGTACTTC. It encodes CASTPRRAYGERGEVVTQYF.

The CDR3 DNA sequence: TGTGCCAGCAGCTTAAAGGGGACTAGCGGGGGGGCCGTTGTCCACGAGCAGTACTTC. Its translation: CASSLKGTSGGAVVHEQYF. This chain uses TRBV7-8 with TRBJ2-7; 16 bases are a match to TRBD2. CDR3 length equals 19 residues. The germline V gene has CDR1 SGHVS and CDR2 FQNEAQ. J gave up 5 bases and V 2 bases, and 12 bases lay outside the gene matches. Using reference TRBV7-8 and TRBJ2-7 for the parts outside the CDR3, the full variable domain is GAGVSQSPRYKVAKRGQDVALRCDPISGHVSLFWYQQALGQGPEFLTYFQNEAQLDKSGLPSDRFFAERPEGSVSTLKIQRTQQEDSAVYLCASSLKGTSGGAVVHEQYFGPGTRLTVT.

In its sample, this clone was seen once. This CDR3 is CASSSGGAEQYF. For the CDR3, the DNA is TGTGCCAGCAGCAGCGGGGGGGCCGAGCAGTACTTC. This rearrangement joins TRBV6-5 to TRBJ2-7; TRBD2 agrees at 10 bases. Germline V gives CDR1 MNHEY, CDR2 SVGAGI. The CDR3 is made up of 12 amino acids. The J segment lost 6 bases and the V segment lost 6 bases, leaving 2 bases of the junction unmatched.

A single count supports this clone. The chain links TRBV5-1 to TRBJ1-1, with 8 nucleotides matching TRBD1. Germline CDR1 is SGHRS and CDR2 is YFSETQ. Germline trimming cut 4 bases from V and 9 bases from J; bases unmatched to any gene: 17. This CDR3 is 16 amino acids long. The CDR3 loop is CASSLLGQGLNPQAFF. The CDR3 DNA is TGCGCCAGCAGCCTCCTAGGACAGGGTTTGAATCCTCAAGCTTTCTTT.

This chain joins TRBV4-3 and TRBJ1-1; 10 bases agree with TRBD1. Germline trimming cut 2 bases from V and 4 bases from J; bases unmatched to any gene: 1. From germline, CDR1 is LGHNA and CDR2 YSLEER. The CDR3 extends over 14 amino acids. CDR3 nucleotides: TGCGCCAGCAGCCAAAGGACAGGGGGCACTGAAGCTTTCTTT. Amino acids: CASSQRTGGTEAFF.

The V gene is TRBV2, the J gene TRBJ2-7, with 7 positions matching TRBD1. Germline V lookup: CDR1 SNHLY, CDR2 FYNNEI. V lost 8 bases and J lost 5; bases outside the gene matches: 6. The CDR3 sequence is 12 residues long. Here the CDR3 DNA reads TGTGCCAGCGAAAAACAGGGGAACGAGCAGTACTTC. Its protein product is CASEKQGNEQYF.

The V gene is TRBV14, the J gene TRBJ1-2, with TRBD1 as a possible D gene (5 bases). CDR1 SGHDN and CDR2 FVKESK come from the germline V gene. This CDR3 contains 14 residues. V was pared by 5 bases and J by 8 bases, with 18 bases between. In nucleotides, the CDR3 is TGTGCCAGCAGCGCCCTGGGACTTTACCTAGGCTACACCTTC. Translation: CASSALGLYLGYTF.

Remarks on this clone: The junction shows a germline mismatch at one end, possibly a read error. The chain recombines TRBV6-2 or TRBV6-3 with TRBJ2-7, with D possibly TRBD2 on 6 matching bases. Looked up from germline, CDR1 is MNHEY and CDR2 is SVGEGT. This CDR3 is 15 amino acids long. CDR3 loop: CASSYQRGLSHEQYF. The CDR3 DNA follows: TGTGCCAGCAGTTACCAGAGGGGACTCTCCCACGAGCAGTACTTC.

V gene TRBV7-2 combines with J gene TRBJ2-1; 8 nucleotides align to TRBD1. The V gene's germline CDR1 is SGHTA and CDR2 FQGNSA. J was trimmed by 7 bases and V by 3 bases; bases with no gene match: 14. The CDR3 spans 17 residues. The CDR3 region has the DNA TGTGCCAGCAGCTTCCGGCGATTAAGGGACAGGAGAAATGAGCAGTTCTTC. Protein product: CASSFRRLRDRRNEQFF.

This rearrangement joins TRBV6-2 or TRBV6-3 to TRBJ1-3; D ambiguous. This CDR3 region has 15 residues. Trimming removed 2 bases from V and 0 bases from J, with 8 bases in between. From germline, CDR1 is MNHEY and CDR2 SVGEGT. For the CDR3, the DNA is TGTGCCAGCAGTTACGACCGGGACTCTGGAAACACCATATATTTT. This encodes CASSYDRDSGNTIYF.

This clone was counted a single time. The rearrangement links TRBV6-1 to TRBJ2-3; D not certain. Germline lookup yields CDR1 MNHNS and CDR2 SASEGT. This CDR3 has 14 amino acids. V was trimmed by 3 bases and J by 4 bases, leaving 11 bases between them. CDR3 DNA: TGTGCCAGCAGTGAGATCCCAAGCGCAGATACGCAGTATTTT. Its translation is CASSEIPSADTQYF.

The table lists this clone with many counts. The chain has TRBV2 and TRBJ1-6; D perhaps matches TRBD1 (5 bases). There are 15 residues in the CDR3. V lost 6 bases and J lost 0, with 9 bases in between. CDR1 and CDR2 from the germline V gene are SNHLY and FYNNEI. The CDR3 DNA sequence: TGTGCCAGCAGCACAGACAGCTCCTATAATTCACCCCTCCACTTT. This translates into CASSTDSSYNSPLHF. The full variable domain, completed using reference TRBV2 and TRBJ1-6, is EPEVTQTPSHQVTQMGQEVILRCVPISNHLYFYWYRQILGQKVEFLVSFYNNEISEKSEIFDDQFSVERPDGSNFTLKIRSTKLEDSAMYFCASSTDSSYNSPLHFGNGTRLTVT.

The chain recombines TRBV3-1 (or the pseudogene TRBV3-2) with TRBJ2-3, with 9 bases that match TRBD1. The germline V gene has CDR1 LGHDT and CDR2 YNNKEL (reference sequence). This CDR3 region has 15 residues. Germline trimming cut 5 bases from V and 3 bases from J; bases unmatched to any gene: 6. In DNA form, the CDR3 reads TGTGCCAGCAGCAACGGGACAGGGAAAACAGATACGCAGTATTTT. It translates to CASSNGTGKTDTQYF.

This chain joins TRBV12-3 or TRBV12-4 and TRBJ2-5; D uncertain. The CDR3 sequence is 13 residues long. The V end lost 5 bases, the J end lost 1 base, and 8 bases lay between the germline ends. CDR3 sequence (DNA): TGTGCCAGCAGTCGAATACTCCAAGAGACCCAGTACTTC. Translation: CASSRILQETQYF.

The V and J genes are TRBV6-6 and TRBJ2-1; TRBD1 aligns across 8 bases. The CDR3 has 14 amino acids. Germline assignment: CDR1 MNHNY and CDR2 SVGAGI (reference sequence). J lost 10 bases, V lost 1 base, and 6 bases had no gene match. CDR3 sequence reads: CASSYLLGQGEQFF. Written as DNA, the CDR3 is TGTGCCAGCAGTTACTTACTCGGACAGGGCGAGCAGTTCTTC.

V usage is TRBV14 and J usage is TRBJ1-4, with a weak D call TRBD1 (6 bases). This CDR3 is 14 amino acids long. V lost 2 bases, J lost 3 bases, and 7 bases lay in between. Looked up from germline, CDR1 is SGHDN and CDR2 is FVKESK. The CDR3 DNA follows: TGTGCCAGCAGCCAACGACAGGCTAATGAAAAACTGTTTTTT. It codes for CASSQRQANEKLFF.